The next 10 T cell receptor beta chains were all read from a single sample in a study of blood T cell repertoires in COVID-19. Profiled with immunoSEQ multiplex PCR; TCRdb holds only in-frame clones, not every one. The sample has about 39,000 clones, around 86% seen once. Sequences were obtained from peripheral blood. Every receptor here comes from a man aged 50-60 years with active or convalescent COVID-19.

The chain uses TRBV5-1 and TRBJ2-7; a possible D gene is TRBD2 (6 bases). V lost 0 bases to trimming and J lost 5 bases, with 15 bases between them. Germline loops: CDR1 SGHRS, CDR2 YFSETQ. The CDR3 is made up of 15 amino acids. In nucleotides, the CDR3 is TGCGCCAGCAGCTTGGCCCAGTGGGGAGGCAACGAGCAGTACTTC. Protein product: CASSLAQWGGNEQYF. The variable domain in full, with the rest retrieved from reference TRBV5-1 and TRBJ2-7, is KAGVTQTPRYLIKTRGQQVTLSCSPISGHRSVSWYQQTPGQGLQFLFEYFSETQRNKGNFPGRFSGRQFSNSRSEMNVSTLELGDSALYLCASSLAQWGGNEQYFGPGTRLTVT.

The rearrangement uses TRBV28 and TRBJ1-1; TRBD1 aligns across 12 bases. The CDR3 spans 18 residues. CDR1 and CDR2 from the germline V gene are MDHEN and SYDVKM. J was trimmed by 4 bases and V by 4 bases; bases with no gene match: 13. DNA of the CDR3: TGTGCCAGCAGTTGGCTCGGGACAGGGGGCGCCGGAGGCACTGAAGCTTTCTTT. Its translation is CASSWLGTGGAGGTEAFF.

V is TRBV18 and J is TRBJ2-7; TRBD1 is a possible D gene (5 bases). V gave up 2 bases and J gave up 3 bases, with 14 bases separating them. CDR1 and CDR2 from the germline V gene are KGHSH and LQKENI. CDR3 size: 15 residues. The CDR3 reads CASSPAQAKDYEQYF. The CDR3 DNA reads TGTGCCAGCTCACCAGCACAGGCAAAGGACTACGAGCAGTACTTC.

The V call is TRBV3-1 (or the pseudogene TRBV3-2), the J call TRBJ2-1, with 12 positions matching TRBD2. J was trimmed by 2 bases and V by 1 base; bases with no gene match: 6. This CDR3 region has 18 residues. In germline, CDR1 is LGHDT, CDR2 YNNKEL (reference sequence). The DNA of the CDR3 is TGTGCCAGCAGCCAAGGCCTAGCGGGAGGGGGACCCTACAATGAGCAGTTCTTC. Residues: CASSQGLAGGGPYNEQFF.

This sequence joins TRBV5-1 and TRBJ2-5; D perhaps matches TRBD1 (6 bases). Trimming removed 0 bases from V and 4 bases from J, with 13 bases in between. CDR1 and CDR2 from the germline V gene are SGHRS and YFSETQ. The CDR3 sequence is 15 residues long. CDR3 bases: TGCGCCAGCAGCTTGGATGGGGGCGAGGGAGAGACCCAGTACTTC. It specifies CASSLDGGEGETQYF.

The genes are TRBV7-6 and TRBJ2-5, with 8 bases fitting TRBD2. The germline V gene encodes CDR1 SGHVS and CDR2 FNYEAQ. Trimming at V came to 1 base and at J to 2 bases, leaving 6 bases not matched to a gene. The CDR3 has 16 residues. For the CDR3, the DNA is TGTGCCAGCAGCTTAGTAGTAGCGGGGTCACAAGAGACCCAGTACTTC. This translates into CASSLVVAGSQETQYF. The full variable domain, rest sourced from reference TRBV7-6 and TRBJ2-5, is GAGVSQSPRYKVTKRGQDVALRCDPISGHVSLYWYRQALGQGPEFLTYFNYEAQQDKSGLPNDRFSAERPEGSISTLTIQRTEQRDSAMYRCASSLVVAGSQETQYFGPGTRLLVL.

V is TRBV7-2 and J is TRBJ2-7; D may be TRBD2 (6 bases). The germline V and J ends were trimmed by 0 bases and 2 bases, with 14 bases remaining between them. CDR3 length: 16 amino acids. CDR1 is SGHTA and CDR2 is FQGNSA in the germline V gene. In nucleotides, the CDR3 is TGTGCCAGCAGCTTAGCGGGGAGCGGGTCCACCTACGAGCAGTACTTC. Its protein product is CASSLAGSGSTYEQYF.

The gene calls are TRBV18 and TRBJ1-1; 8 bases agree with TRBD1. This CDR3 region has 14 residues. Germline V gene sequence: CDR1 KGHSH, CDR2 LQKENI. V lost 4 bases and J lost 2; bases outside the gene matches: 3. The CDR3 reads CASSRTGINTEAFF. The CDR3 DNA reads as TGTGCCAGCTCACGGACAGGGATCAACACTGAAGCTTTCTTT.

The CDR3 DNA reads as TGTGCCAGCAGCTTAGCGGGACAGGGGGGACCTGGAAACACCATATATTTT. It translates to CASSLAGQGGPGNTIYF. The chain couples TRBV7-6 to TRBJ1-3; TRBD1 aligns across 11 bases. This CDR3 contains 17 residues. Germline V lookup: CDR1 SGHVS, CDR2 FNYEAQ. The V and J ends lost 0 bases and 2 bases, in that order; junction bases with no gene match: 3.

This chain links TRBV5-5 with TRBJ1-5, with unresolved D. The CDR3 sequence is 15 residues long. The germline V gene encodes CDR1 SGHKS and CDR2 YYEKEE (reference sequence). V lost 4 bases and J lost 0, with 11 bases in between. The chain's CDR3 is CASSPDTYSNQPQHF. Written as DNA, the CDR3 is TGTGCCAGCAGCCCCGACACCTATAGCAATCAGCCCCAGCATTTT.